The 9 T cell receptor beta chains below were found in one sample sequenced in a study of blood T cell repertoires in COVID-19 (dated by TCRdb to 2020 to 2021). Library preparation employed the immunoSEQ multiplex PCR assay. Held by TCRdb, this immuneACCESS table contains in-frame sequences only and omits some clones. Under half of the omission traces to an unresolved V gene where checked; the cause of the rest is unknown. The sample table records hundreds of thousands of clones; roughly 86% of these occur just once. The ten biggest clones cover about 1.6% of the sample. The sample taken for sequencing was peripheral blood. These receptors came from an older woman who had recovered from COVID-19.

This clone has just one count. This chain joins TRBV6-6 and TRBJ1-1; perhaps TRBD1 as D (6 bases). Per the germline V gene, CDR1 is MNHNY and CDR2 is SVGAGI (reference sequence). This CDR3 is 14 amino acids long. V gave up 6 bases and J gave up 1 base, with 12 bases separating them. Here the CDR3 reads CASRLTGPNTEAFF. The CDR3 bases are TGTGCCAGCAGACTTACAGGGCCGAACACTGAAGCTTTCTTT.

V gene TRBV10-3 combines with J gene TRBJ1-2; 9 nucleotides agree with TRBD1. The CDR3 has 15 amino acids. CDR1 ENHRY and CDR2 SYGVKD come from the germline V gene. The J segment lost 2 bases and the V segment lost 3 bases, leaving 4 bases of the junction unmatched. The CDR3 is CAISEGDRANYGYTF. In nucleotides, the CDR3 is TGTGCCATCAGTGAAGGGGACAGGGCGAACTATGGCTACACCTTC.

This chain links TRBV28 with TRBJ2-3; D not resolved. CDR3 size: 14 residues. Trimming shortened V by 2 bases and J by 6 bases, and 12 bases separated the two germline ends. From germline, CDR1 is MDHEN and CDR2 SYDVKM. In DNA form, the CDR3 reads TGTGCCAGCAGTTTAGGGTCGGTACAGGATACGCAGTATTTT. As protein: CASSLGSVQDTQYF.

V and J are TRBV29-1 and TRBJ2-3; D is perhaps TRBD2 (6 bases). Trimming shortened V by 6 bases and J by 0 bases, and 13 bases separated the two germline ends. This CDR3 has 14 amino acids. Per germline, CDR1 SQVTM and CDR2 ANQGSEA. The CDR3 DNA follows: TGCAGCGTAACCGGGCGGGGTAGCACAGATACGCAGTATTTT. Its translation: CSVTGRGSTDTQYF.

This clone has a single count. This sequence joins TRBV6-5 and TRBJ2-3, with D uncertain. The CDR3 totals 15 residues. CDR1 and CDR2 from the germline V gene are MNHEY and SVGAGI. V was cut by 0 bases and J by 4 bases, with 11 bases left in between. The CDR3 here is CASSYSPQTSDTQYF. The CDR3 DNA reads as TGTGCCAGCAGTTACTCGCCTCAGACATCAGATACGCAGTATTTT.

The V call is TRBV24-1, the J call TRBJ1-1, with a possible D match to TRBD1 (6 bases). The V gene lost 4 bases and the J gene lost 2 bases, with 7 bases spanning the gap. The germline gives CDR1 KGHDR, CDR2 SFDVKD. This CDR3 comprises 13 residues. DNA for the CDR3: TGTGCCACCAGTGAGGACAGAAACACTGAAGCTTTCTTT. It codes for CATSEDRNTEAFF.

The chain links TRBV9 to TRBJ2-1; 10 nucleotides match TRBD2. Germline CDR1 SGDLS, CDR2 YYNGEE. CDR3 size: 19 residues. The V gene end was trimmed by 0 bases and the J gene end by 0 bases; junction bases not matched to a gene: 9. The CDR3 loop is CASSVGPRSGGASYNEQFF. In DNA form, the CDR3 reads TGTGCCAGCAGCGTAGGCCCACGGAGCGGGGGGGCCTCCTACAATGAGCAGTTCTTC. The whole variable domain, remainder taken from reference TRBV9 and TRBJ2-1, is DSGVTQTPKHLITATGQRVTLRCSPRSGDLSVYWYQQSLDQGLQFLIQYYNGEERAKGNILERFSAQQFPDLHSELNLSSLELGDSALYFCASSVGPRSGGASYNEQFFGPGTRLTVL.

The chain combines TRBV15 with TRBJ2-3; D perhaps matches TRBD1 (7 bases). The CDR3 consists of 16 residues. The V and J ends lost 1 base and 6 bases respectively, with 17 bases between them. The germline V gene encodes CDR1 LNHNV and CDR2 YYDKDF (reference sequence). The DNA for the CDR3 is TGTGCCACCAGCAGAGTCGGAGGGGGCGAGTGGGATACGCAGTATTTT. This codes for CATSRVGGGEWDTQYF. Complete variable domain (other parts from reference TRBV15 and TRBJ2-3): DAMVIQNPRYQVTQFGKPVTLSCSQTLNHNVMYWYQQKSSQAPKLLFHYYDKDFNNEADTPDNFQSRRPNTSFCFLDIRSPGLGDTAMYLCATSRVGGGEWDTQYFGPGTRLTVL.

J is TRBJ2-3 and V is TRBV19; 9 nucleotides align to TRBD1. Germline V gives CDR1 LNHDA, CDR2 SQIVND (reference sequence). This CDR3 has 14 amino acids. The J segment lost 4 bases and the V segment lost 5 bases, leaving 4 bases of the junction unmatched. CDR3 in amino acids: CASSLGQGPDTQYF. Written as DNA, the CDR3 is TGTGCCAGTAGTTTGGGACAGGGTCCAGATACGCAGTATTTT.